A single sample is the source of the 17 T cell receptor beta chains below, sequenced in a study of identical twins. TCRdb processed the 5' RACE reads anew with MiXCR; each CDR3 protein has one entry. The profile covers around 680,000 distinct CDR3 sequences, with 8% to 9% appearing a single time and 0.75% to 1% taken by the ten largest. The same data also contributed to another study, on yellow fever vaccine responses in identical twins.

The sample comprised PBMCs. All receptors derive from a young woman in good health.

This clonotype was counted ten times or more. V and J are TRBV11-2 and TRBJ2-3, with TRBD2 matching 7 bases. This CDR3 is built from 16 residues. With V trimmed by 0 bases and J by 0 bases, 3 bases remained unmatched. The V gene's germline CDR1 is SGHAT and CDR2 FQNNGV. CDR3 sequence (DNA): TGTGCCAGCAGCTTAGAAGGACTAGAAAGCACAGATACGCAGTATTTT. Amino acids: CASSLEGLESTDTQYF. Based on the CDR3 plus reference TRBV11-2 and TRBJ2-3, the full variable domain is EAGVAQSPRYKIIEKRQSVAFWCNPISGHATLYWYQQILGQGPKLLIQFQNNGVVDDSQLPKDRFSAERLKGVDSTLKIQPAKLEDSAVYLCASSLEGLESTDTQYFGPGTRLTVL.

The V and J genes are TRBV12-3 or TRBV12-4 and TRBJ2-3; D might be TRBD2 (6 bases). V was clipped by 6 bases and J by 0 bases, with 10 bases between them. CDR3 size: 14 residues. The CDR3 coding sequence is TGTGCCAGCAGACCGGGACTTAGCACAGATACGCAGTATTTT. Residues: CASRPGLSTDTQYF.

The V gene is TRBV12-3 or TRBV12-4, the J gene TRBJ2-3; TRBD2 aligns across 10 bases. This CDR3 is 17 amino acids long. The junction had 8 bases not matched to a gene; V was cut back by 4 bases and J by 1 base. CDR3 protein: CASSYRTSGARTDTQYF. The CDR3 bases are TGTGCCAGCAGTTACCGGACTAGCGGAGCCCGCACAGATACGCAGTATTTT.

This clonotype showed up many times. This chain connects TRBV3-1 to TRBJ1-3; D is perhaps TRBD1 (5 bases). From germline, CDR1 is LGHDT and CDR2 YNNKEL (reference sequence). Trimming took 7 bases from V and 0 from J, leaving 10 bases between them. CDR3 size: 14 residues. CDR3 nucleotides: TGTGCCAGCACCGACGGGGCCTCTGGAAACACCATATATTTT. It encodes CASTDGASGNTIYF.

This clonotype occurred many times. The chain recombines TRBV20-1 with TRBJ2-5; no clear D. Germline CDR1 reads DFQATT; CDR2 reads SNEGSKA (reference sequence). The CDR3 runs 11 residues. V was trimmed by 7 bases and J by 4 bases, leaving 10 bases between them. The CDR3 protein is CSVEDAETQYF. Here the CDR3 DNA reads TGCAGTGTCGAAGATGCAGAGACCCAGTACTTC.

This clonotype showed up many times. The rearrangement links TRBV5-1 to TRBJ2-7; D is undetermined. V shed 4 bases and J shed 7 bases, with 18 bases lying between them. This CDR3 has 14 amino acids. Germline V gene data show CDR1 as SGHRS and CDR2 as YFSETQ. The CDR3 DNA is TGCGCCAGCAGCATTGGACGGATCGTGGAAGAGCAGTACTTC. Translation: CASSIGRIVEEQYF.

This clonotype was counted many times. The rearrangement links TRBV7-2 to TRBJ2-3; 7 bases are shared with TRBD2. The CDR3 is 13 residues long. Per germline, CDR1 SGHTA and CDR2 FQGNSA. J lost 3 bases, V lost 7 bases, and 4 bases had no gene match. DNA for the CDR3: TGTGCCAGCAATCGCGGGGGTACAGATACGCAGTATTTT. Protein: CASNRGGTDTQYF.

The rearrangement uses TRBV20-1 and TRBJ2-5, with D unclear. The CDR3 has 14 residues. Per germline, CDR1 DFQATT and CDR2 SNEGSKA (reference sequence). Trimming pared 1 base from V and 5 bases from J, leaving 14 bases between. The CDR3 sequence is CSARGTNARETQYF. The CDR3 DNA follows: TGCAGTGCTAGAGGGACCAATGCACGGGAGACCCAGTACTTC.

This clonotype came up many times. J is TRBJ2-3 and V is TRBV5-1; TRBD1 matches 7 bases. The V and J ends lost 1 base and 2 bases, in that order; junction bases with no gene match: 4. This CDR3 is 15 amino acids long. Germline V CDR1 and CDR2: SGHRS, YFSETQ. The CDR3 sequence: CASSLPTGVTDTQYF. In DNA, the CDR3 is TGCGCCAGCAGCTTGCCCACAGGGGTCACAGATACGCAGTATTTT. Drawing the rest from reference TRBV5-1 and TRBJ2-3, the complete variable domain is KAGVTQTPRYLIKTRGQQVTLSCSPISGHRSVSWYQQTPGQGLQFLFEYFSETQRNKGNFPGRFSGRQFSNSRSEMNVSTLELGDSALYLCASSLPTGVTDTQYFGPGTRLTVL.

There are a few counts of this clonotype. CDR3 sequence: CSASPGADQETQYF. DNA of the CDR3: TGCAGTGCTAGTCCCGGGGCAGACCAAGAGACCCAGTACTTC. J is TRBJ2-5 and V is TRBV20-1, with D possibly called TRBD1 or TRBD2 (5 bases each). V was trimmed by 3 bases and J by 0 bases, leaving 11 bases between them. This CDR3 has 14 residues. CDR1 is DFQATT and CDR2 is SNEGSKA in the germline V gene (reference sequence).

This clonotype was recorded many times. The rearrangement joins TRBV29-1 to TRBJ2-3, with 13 bases matching TRBD2. The trim removed 6 bases at V and 2 bases at J, leaving 11 bases unmatched. The CDR3 loop spans 17 amino acids. Germline CDR1 is SQVTM and CDR2 is ANQGSEA. For the CDR3, the DNA is TGCAGCGTGCGGGGAGGGACTAGCGGGATATTCACAGATACGCAGTATTTT. Its translation: CSVRGGTSGIFTDTQYF.

The rearrangement joins TRBV5-1 to TRBJ2-3; 14 bases line up with TRBD2. CDR1 is SGHRS and CDR2 is YFSETQ in the germline V gene. V lost 3 bases, J lost 2 bases, and 11 bases stayed unmatched. There are 19 residues in the CDR3. The CDR3 sequence is CASSSGLAGGRGVTDTQYF. The CDR3 nucleotides read TGCGCCAGCAGCTCCGGACTAGCGGGGGGCCGGGGCGTCACAGATACGCAGTATTTT.

The chain couples TRBV7-9 to TRBJ1-2; D is undetermined. Per the germline V gene, CDR1 is SEHNR and CDR2 is FQNEAQ (reference sequence). Deletions cut 2 bases from V and 4 bases from J, with 2 bases between. There are 11 residues in the CDR3. The DNA for the CDR3 is TGTGCCAGCAGCTTAACCTATGGCTACACCTTC. Amino acids: CASSLTYGYTF.

V and J are TRBV7-2 and TRBJ2-1, with 8 bases that match TRBD2. CDR1 SGHTA and CDR2 FQGNSA come from the germline V gene. The junction had 5 bases not matched to a gene; V was cut back by 5 bases and J by 2 bases. The CDR3 spans 15 residues. This CDR3 reads CASSSGRGAYNEQFF. CDR3 coding DNA: TGTGCCAGCAGCAGCGGGCGGGGGGCCTACAATGAGCAGTTCTTC.

This clonotype occurred many times. The chain links TRBV11-1 to TRBJ2-7, with D maybe TRBD1 (6 bases). This CDR3 has 14 amino acids. Germline CDR1 is SGHAT and CDR2 is FQDESV (reference sequence). V lost 0 bases and J 4 bases, leaving 10 bases between the germline ends. The CDR3 here is CASSLAGAVYEQYF. In DNA, the CDR3 is TGTGCCAGCAGCTTAGCGGGGGCTGTGTACGAGCAGTACTTC.

This clonotype was observed at least ten times. CDR3 bases: TGTGCCAGCAGTTACTCCTTTTTCGGTCCTAGCTCCTACAATGAGCAGTTCTTC. Translation: CASSYSFFGPSSYNEQFF. The chain recombines TRBV6-5 with TRBJ2-1; no reliable D call. There are 18 residues in the CDR3. V lost 0 bases to trimming and J lost 0 bases, with 15 bases between them. Germline assignment: CDR1 MNHEY and CDR2 SVGAGI.

The J gene is TRBJ1-1, the V gene TRBV12-3 or TRBV12-4, with 7 bases matching TRBD1. The length of the CDR3 is 14 residues. Trimming removed 8 bases from V and 4 bases from J; junction bases left unmatched: 10. CDR3 in amino acids: CASFLDRLSTEAFF. The CDR3 bases are TGTGCCAGCTTCTTGGACAGGTTGAGCACTGAAGCTTTCTTT.